The source of this TCR beta chain is a study of cytomegalovirus exposure and HLA in healthy donors. Between the trimmed V and J ends, which lost 5 bases and 0 bases, there was a span of 9 bases. The germline V gene has CDR1 SGDLS and CDR2 YYNGEE. This CDR3 comprises 15 residues. PCR primers comprised 60 Vbeta and 13 Jbeta primers. Using immunoSEQ multiplex PCR, the repertoire was profiled, and TCRdb retains in-frame clones only, with some absent. The repertoire holds about 110,000 clones, with 75% as singletons. Sequencing was done on a sample of PBMCs. This clonotype was obtained from a man in his forties in good health and CMV-seronegative. The rearrangement joins TRBV9 to TRBJ1-6; D possibly corresponds to TRBD1 (5 bases). The CDR3 nucleotides read TGTGCCAGCAGTCAGGGAATCTCCTATAATTCACCCCTCCACTTT. Amino acid sequence: CASSQGISYNSPLHF. Complete variable domain (other parts from reference TRBV9 and TRBJ1-6): DSGVTQTPKHLITATGQRVTLRCSPRSGDLSVYWYQQSLDQGLQFLIQYYNGEERAKGNILERFSAQQFPDLHSELNLSSLELGDSALYFCASSQGISYNSPLHFGNGTRLTVT.